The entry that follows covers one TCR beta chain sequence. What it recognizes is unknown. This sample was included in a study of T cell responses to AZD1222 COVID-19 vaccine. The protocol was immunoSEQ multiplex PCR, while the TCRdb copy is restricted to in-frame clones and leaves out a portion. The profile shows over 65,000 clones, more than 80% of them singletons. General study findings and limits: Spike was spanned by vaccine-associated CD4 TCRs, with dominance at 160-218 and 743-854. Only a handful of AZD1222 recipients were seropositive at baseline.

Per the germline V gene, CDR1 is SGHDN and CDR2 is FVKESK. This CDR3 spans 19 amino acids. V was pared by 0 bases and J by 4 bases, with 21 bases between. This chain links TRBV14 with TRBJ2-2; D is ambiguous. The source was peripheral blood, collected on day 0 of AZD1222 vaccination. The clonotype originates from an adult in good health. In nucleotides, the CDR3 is TGTGCCAGCAGCCAAGAGTGGGCCTTAGGGATCCGATTCACCGGGGAGCTGTTTTTT. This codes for CASSQEWALGIRFTGELFF.